This TCR beta chain was sequenced in a study of T cell changes during pregnancy in multiple sclerosis. Profiling relied on immunoSEQ multiplex PCR, and the TCRdb table lists in-frame clones only, not all of them. The sample records fewer than 30,000 clones, 89% being singletons. The germline gives CDR1 SGHDN, CDR2 FVKESK. This CDR3 comprises 12 residues. V was trimmed by 6 bases and J by 3 bases, leaving 8 bases between them. The chain employs TRBV14 and TRBJ1-1, with no clear D. The source of this sequence is a female donor with multiple sclerosis, enrolled in a pregnancy study. This specimen was CD8+ T cells from peripheral blood mononuclear cells, taken in the second trimester of pregnancy. The CDR3 DNA follows: TGTGCCAGCAGTAGCGTAGACACTGAAGCTTTCTTT. Translation: CASSSVDTEAFF.